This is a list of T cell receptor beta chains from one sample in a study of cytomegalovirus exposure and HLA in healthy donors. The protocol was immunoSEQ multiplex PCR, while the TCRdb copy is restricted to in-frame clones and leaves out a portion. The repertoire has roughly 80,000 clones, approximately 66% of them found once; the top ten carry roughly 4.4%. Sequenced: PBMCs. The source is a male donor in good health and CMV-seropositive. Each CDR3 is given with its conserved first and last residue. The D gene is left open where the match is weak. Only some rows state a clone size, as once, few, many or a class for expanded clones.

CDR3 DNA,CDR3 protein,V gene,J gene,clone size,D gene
TGTGCCAGCAGCGTAGACATGTCCTACGAGCAGTACTTC,CASSVDMSYEQYF,TRBV5-6,TRBJ2-7,.,.
TGTGCCAGCAGGAGGGACAGCCACAACACCTTC,CASRRDSHNTF,TRBV6-5,TRBJ1-2,.,TRBD1
TGTGCCAGCAGCTCTCTAGCGGTTAGCTCCTACGAGCAGTACTTC,CASSSLAVSSYEQYF,TRBV7-8,TRBJ2-7,once,TRBD2
TGTGCCTGGAGTCAGGGGAACACTGAAGCTTTCTTT,CAWSQGNTEAFF,TRBV30,TRBJ1-1,.,.
TGCGCCAGCAGCCAGGCACGGGACAGTAGGTGGACCCAGTACTTC,CASSQARDSRWTQYF,TRBV4-3,TRBJ2-5,.,TRBD1
TGTGCCAGCAGCCCCCGCGGGGACGGAGGGGAGCAGTACTTC,CASSPRGDGGEQYF,TRBV9,TRBJ2-7,few,.
TGTGCCAGCAGTGAATCGGCAGGGTGGGAGACCCAGTACTTC,CASSESAGWETQYF,TRBV25-1,TRBJ2-5,.,.
TGCGCCAGCAGCCATCCGGGAAAGGATGAGCAGTACTTC,CASSHPGKDEQYF,TRBV4-1,TRBJ2-7,.,.
TGTGCCAGCAGCCATAACCCCGGACAGGGAAGAGAGACCCAGTACTTC,CASSHNPGQGRETQYF,TRBV7-9,TRBJ2-5,.,TRBD1
TGTGCCACCAGCAGAGTTATTACCGACATTAGCAATCAGCCCCAGCATTTT,CATSRVITDISNQPQHF,TRBV15,TRBJ1-5,once,.
TGTGCCAGCAGCTTAAGGCGGGGGGGTACAGAGCAGTTCTTC,CASSLRRGGTEQFF,TRBV7-2,TRBJ2-1,.,TRBD2
TGTGCCAGCAGGCGGACAGGGTCGGTAGATACGCAGTATTTT,CASRRTGSVDTQYF,TRBV27,TRBJ2-3,few,TRBD1
TGTGCCACCAGCAGAGATCGGGTAGAGGGGAGGGGCTACACCTTC,CATSRDRVEGRGYTF,TRBV15,TRBJ1-2,few,.
TGTGCCACCAGCAGAGATCTAGAAATCACAGATACGCAGTATTTT,CATSRDLEITDTQYF,TRBV15,TRBJ2-3,few,.
TGTGCCAGCGGCCGGGCAGGGTACGAGCAGTACTTC,CASGRAGYEQYF,TRBV6-6,TRBJ2-7,.,.
TGTGCCAGCAGTTCCCAGAGGCAGCAGTTCTTC,CASSSQRQQFF,TRBV28,TRBJ2-1,few,.
TGTGCCAGCAGTCCTCAGTCCTATGGCTACACCTTC,CASSPQSYGYTF,TRBV28,TRBJ1-2,.,.
TGTGCCAGCAGTTACTCCACCGGGACAGAAAATCAGCCCCAGCATTTT,CASSYSTGTENQPQHF,TRBV6-6,TRBJ1-5,few,TRBD1
TGTGCCAGTGGCCTGAGGTACGATACGCAGTATTTT,CASGLRYDTQYF,TRBV6-1,TRBJ2-3,.,.
TGTGCCAGCAGCATAACAGCGGGAGGCACAGATACGCAGTATTTT,CASSITAGGTDTQYF,TRBV9,TRBJ2-3,.,TRBD2
TGTGCCAGCAGCTTAAATGGGGGCTGGGAGACCCAGTACTTC,CASSLNGGWETQYF,TRBV7-3,TRBJ2-5,once,.
TGTGCCAGCAGCTTAGTTAGCTATGGCTACACCTTC,CASSLVSYGYTF,TRBV7-9,TRBJ1-2,few,.
TGTGCCAGCAGCTCGGGGCCGCGGGGAAGAGCTTTT,CASSSGPRGRAF,TRBV7-2,TRBJ2-3,.,.
TGCGCCAGCAGCCCATTCGACAGGGTACCAGAAAAACTGTTTTTT,CASSPFDRVPEKLFF,TRBV4-1,TRBJ1-4,medium-sized,TRBD1
TGCGCCAGCAGCTCGGACGGGGTTGGGAGGGCCGCTTTCTTT,CASSSDGVGRAAFF,TRBV5-1,TRBJ1-1,.,.
TGTGCCAGCGGGGCCACAACCGGGGAGCTGTTTTTT,CASGATTGELFF,TRBV6-5,TRBJ2-2,.,.
TGTGCCAGCAGTTCGGACAGGGGAGTAACTGAAGCTTTCTTT,CASSSDRGVTEAFF,TRBV27,TRBJ1-1,.,TRBD1
TGTGCCAGCAGCGCCGTACAGGGGGCCGGGGAGCTGTTTTTT,CASSAVQGAGELFF,TRBV13,TRBJ2-2,.,TRBD1
TGTGCCAGCAGTTACTCGATTCAGACTGAAGCTTTCTTT,CASSYSIQTEAFF,TRBV6-5,TRBJ1-1,.,.
TGTGCCAGCTCCCCGACAGGGGGCTGGGAGACCCAGTACTTC,CASSPTGGWETQYF,TRBV28,TRBJ2-5,.,TRBD1
TGTGCCAGCAGTTTAAAACCAGAGGGATACGAGCAGTACTTC,CASSLKPEGYEQYF,TRBV27,TRBJ2-7,few,.
TGTGCCAGCAGCCAAGCAGGGGGGGGACAGGGTTTTGAAAAACTGTTTTTT,CASSQAGGGQGFEKLFF,TRBV4-2,TRBJ1-4,.,TRBD1
TGTGCCAGCAGTATCACCCCCATTGGACAGGGAGTAGGGCCCCAGCATTTT,CASSITPIGQGVGPQHF,TRBV27,TRBJ1-5,few,TRBD1
TGTGCCAGCAGTGACTCTCCCGATCCCGCGGATACGCAGTATTTT,CASSDSPDPADTQYF,TRBV6-4,TRBJ2-3,.,.
TGTGCCAGCTCACCCTCGGGGGGAATTGCTGAAGCTTTCTTT,CASSPSGGIAEAFF,TRBV18,TRBJ1-1,.,.
TGTGCCTGGAGTCTAGGTGAGCCCCAGTACTTC,CAWSLGEPQYF,TRBV30,TRBJ2-7,.,.
TGTGCCAGCCTTCTAGGTGGTGCCGGGGCCAACGTCCTGACTTTC,CASLLGGAGANVLTF,TRBV19,TRBJ2-6,.,.
TGTGCCAGCAGTCTCCTACAGGGGCAGGTACGGGAGCAGTACTTC,CASSLLQGQVREQYF,TRBV27,TRBJ2-7,few,TRBD1
TGTGCCAGTAGTACCCTACAGTGGAATCAGCCCCAGCATTTT,CASSTLQWNQPQHF,TRBV19,TRBJ1-5,.,.
TGTGCCAGCAGTGAAGCGCTTGAGGGGGCGAACACTGAAGCTTTCTTT,CASSEALEGANTEAFF,TRBV2,TRBJ1-1,few,TRBD1
TGTGCCAGCAGCTCGACACTAGACGGTACGCAGTATTTT,CASSSTLDGTQYF,TRBV13,TRBJ2-3,.,.
TGTGCCTGGAGTGTTGGTCTCGGTACTGAAGCTTTCTTT,CAWSVGLGTEAFF,TRBV30,TRBJ1-1,few,.
TGTGCCAGCAGCTTGTTCCTAGCGGGGGCCCCGGGTGAGCAGTTCTTC,CASSLFLAGAPGEQFF,TRBV5-4,TRBJ2-1,few,TRBD2
TGTGCCAGCAGCCCTTCGGGGGGGACCCACTCCTACGAGCAGTACTTC,CASSPSGGTHSYEQYF,TRBV5-4,TRBJ2-7,.,TRBD2
TGTGCCAGCAGCCGACAGGGGACATCTAATTCACCCCTCCACTTT,CASSRQGTSNSPLHF,TRBV7-2,TRBJ1-6,few,TRBD1
TGTGCCACCAGCAGTAACAGCGGGAGTAATAGCAATCAGCCCCAGCATTTT,CATSSNSGSNSNQPQHF,TRBV15,TRBJ1-5,.,.
TGTGCCAGTAGACGGTCAGGGGGCGACGAGCAGTACTTC,CASRRSGGDEQYF,TRBV19,TRBJ2-7,few,TRBD1
TGTGCCAGCAGTATGCTGGGAGTGGCTTTCTTT,CASSMLGVAFF,TRBV28,TRBJ1-1,medium-sized,.
TGTGCCAGCAGCTCAGGGGTTTACGAGCAGTACTTC,CASSSGVYEQYF,TRBV6-5,TRBJ2-7,.,.
TGTGCCAGCACCTTATCCTCGTCGGGCACCGGGGAGCTGTTTTTT,CASTLSSSGTGELFF,TRBV6-5,TRBJ2-2,.,.
TGTGCCAGCAGCTTCAGGGGGAATTCACCCCTCCACTTT,CASSFRGNSPLHF,TRBV7-9,TRBJ1-6,few,TRBD1
TGCGCCAGCAGCCCAGACAGGGTCGCGACTTACGAGCAGTACTTC,CASSPDRVATYEQYF,TRBV4-1,TRBJ2-7,.,TRBD1
TGTGCCAGCAGTGAAATGACAGGGGGAGAGACCCAGTACTTC,CASSEMTGGETQYF,TRBV2,TRBJ2-5,.,TRBD1
TGTGCCAGCTGGACAGGGAGGGGAACTGAAGCTTTCTTT,CASWTGRGTEAFF,TRBV28,TRBJ1-1,few,TRBD1